This T cell receptor beta chain comes out of a study of T cells in narcolepsy. Looking at the study overall: Donors had narcolepsy type 1 or type 2, or were healthy controls.

Assay used: immunoSEQ multiplex PCR; TCRdb lists only in-frame clones, some missing. The table records around 31,000 clones, approximately 85% of them present only once. Study results and caveats: Comparing one patient's CSF and blood CD4+ clonotypes highlighted HCRT- and TRIB2-specific autoreactive clonotypes.

As for this clone: Its target is not known.

Germline lookup yields CDR1 SGHVS and CDR2 FQNEAQ. The trim removed 3 bases at V and 8 bases at J, leaving 7 bases unmatched. The CDR3 sequence is 15 residues long. The sample consisted of CD45RA- memory CD4+ T cells from PBMCs. The sequence came from a human donor with narcolepsy. The rearrangement links TRBV7-8 to TRBJ1-2, with 12 positions matching TRBD1. In nucleotides, the CDR3 is TGTGCCAGCAGCTTCCCGGGACAGGGGGCTGGAGGCTACACCTTC. Translation gives CASSFPGQGAGGYTF.